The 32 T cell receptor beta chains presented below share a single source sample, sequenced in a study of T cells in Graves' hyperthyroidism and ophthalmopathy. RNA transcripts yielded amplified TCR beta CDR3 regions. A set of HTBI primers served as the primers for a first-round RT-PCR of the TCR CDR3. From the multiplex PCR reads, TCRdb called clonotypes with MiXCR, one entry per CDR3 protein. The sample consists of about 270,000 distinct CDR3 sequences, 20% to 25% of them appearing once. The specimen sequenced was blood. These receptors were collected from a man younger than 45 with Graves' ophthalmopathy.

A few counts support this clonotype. CDR3 amino acids: CASSRTGGREKLFF. In DNA, the CDR3 is TGTGCCAGCAGCCGGACAGGGGGTCGGGAAAAACTGTTTTTT. The chain couples TRBV11-2 to TRBJ1-4; the match to TRBD1 covers 10 bases. The V and J ends lost 5 bases and 8 bases, in that order; junction bases with no gene match: 5. Germline loops: CDR1 SGHAT, CDR2 FQNNGV. This CDR3 spans 14 amino acids.

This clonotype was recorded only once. DNA for the CDR3: TGTGCCTGGAGGCGGTATAACACTGAAGCTTTCTTT. Translated, it gives CAWRRYNTEAFF. The gene calls are TRBV30 and TRBJ1-1, with unresolved D. The germline gives CDR1 GTSNPN, CDR2 SVGIG (reference sequence). CDR3 length: 12 residues. The ends were cut back, 3 bases at V and 2 bases at J, with 7 bases in the middle.

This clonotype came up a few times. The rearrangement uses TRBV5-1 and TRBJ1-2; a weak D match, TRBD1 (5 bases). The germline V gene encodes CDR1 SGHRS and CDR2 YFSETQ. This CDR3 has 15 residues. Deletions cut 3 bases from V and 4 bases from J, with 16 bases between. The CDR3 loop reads CASSSRDRDLYGYTF. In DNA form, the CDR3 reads TGCGCCAGCAGCTCCAGGGACCGAGACCTCTATGGCTACACCTTC.

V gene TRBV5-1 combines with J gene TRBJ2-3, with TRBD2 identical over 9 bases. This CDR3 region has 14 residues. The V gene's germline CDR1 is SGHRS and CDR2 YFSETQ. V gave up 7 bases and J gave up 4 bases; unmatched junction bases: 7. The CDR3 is CASCSGSGSDTQYF. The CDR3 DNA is TGCGCCAGCTGTAGCGGGAGTGGATCAGATACGCAGTATTTT.

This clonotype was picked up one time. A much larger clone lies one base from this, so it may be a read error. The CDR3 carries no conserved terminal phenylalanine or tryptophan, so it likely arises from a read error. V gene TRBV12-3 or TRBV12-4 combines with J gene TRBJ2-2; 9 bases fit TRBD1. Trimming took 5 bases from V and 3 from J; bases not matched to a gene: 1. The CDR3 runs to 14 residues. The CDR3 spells CASSRTGDTGELFL. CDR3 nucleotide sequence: TGTGCCAGCAGTAGGACAGGGGACACCGGGGAGCTGTTTCTT.

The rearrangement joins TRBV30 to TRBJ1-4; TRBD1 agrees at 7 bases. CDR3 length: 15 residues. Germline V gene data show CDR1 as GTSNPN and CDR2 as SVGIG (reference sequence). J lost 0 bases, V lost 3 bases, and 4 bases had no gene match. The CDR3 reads CAWSDRVATNEKLFF. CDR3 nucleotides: TGTGCCTGGAGCGACAGGGTGGCAACTAATGAAAAACTGTTTTTT.

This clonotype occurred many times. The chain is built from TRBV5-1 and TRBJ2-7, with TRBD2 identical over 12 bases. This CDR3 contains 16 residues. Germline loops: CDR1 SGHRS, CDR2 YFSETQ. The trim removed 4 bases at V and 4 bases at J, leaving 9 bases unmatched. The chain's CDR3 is CASSERLAGEYYEQYF. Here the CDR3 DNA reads TGCGCCAGCAGCGAGAGACTAGCGGGAGAATATTACGAGCAGTACTTC.

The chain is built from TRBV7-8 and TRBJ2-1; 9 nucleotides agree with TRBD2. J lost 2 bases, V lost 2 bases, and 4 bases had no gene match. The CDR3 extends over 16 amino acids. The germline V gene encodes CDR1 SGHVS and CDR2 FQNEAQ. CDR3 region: CASSLLPSGAYNEQFF. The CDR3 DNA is TGTGCCAGCAGCTTACTCCCTAGCGGGGCCTACAATGAGCAGTTCTTC.

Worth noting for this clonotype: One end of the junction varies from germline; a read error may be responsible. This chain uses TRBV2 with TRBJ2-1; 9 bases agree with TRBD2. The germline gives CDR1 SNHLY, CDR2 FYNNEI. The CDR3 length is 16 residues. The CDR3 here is CAGSAKGREGYNEQFF. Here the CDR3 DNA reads TGTGCCGGCAGCGCTAAAGGGCGGGAGGGGTACAATGAGCAGTTCTTC.

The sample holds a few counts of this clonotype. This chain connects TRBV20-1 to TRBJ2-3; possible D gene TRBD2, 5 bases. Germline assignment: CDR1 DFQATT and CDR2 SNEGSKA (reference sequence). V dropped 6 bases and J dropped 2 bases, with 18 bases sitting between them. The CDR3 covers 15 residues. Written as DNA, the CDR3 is TGCAGTGCCCCAAATCGAGGGAGATCCACAGATACGCAGTATTTT. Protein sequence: CSAPNRGRSTDTQYF.

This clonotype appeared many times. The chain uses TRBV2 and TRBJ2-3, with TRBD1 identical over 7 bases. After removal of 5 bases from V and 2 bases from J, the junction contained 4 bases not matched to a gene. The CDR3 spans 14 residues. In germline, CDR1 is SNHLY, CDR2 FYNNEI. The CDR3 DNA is TGTGCCAGCAGTCTACAGGGGCCCACAGATACGCAGTATTTT. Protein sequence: CASSLQGPTDTQYF.

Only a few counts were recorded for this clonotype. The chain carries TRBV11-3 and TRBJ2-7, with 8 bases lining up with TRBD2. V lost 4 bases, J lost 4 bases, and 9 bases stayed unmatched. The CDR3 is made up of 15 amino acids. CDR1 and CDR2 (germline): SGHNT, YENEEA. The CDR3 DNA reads TGTGCCAGCAGCTCCCAGCGGGAGCGATTGTACGAGCAGTACTTC. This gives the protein CASSSQRERLYEQYF. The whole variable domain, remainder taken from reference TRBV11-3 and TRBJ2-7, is EAGVVQSPRYKIIEKKQPVAFWCNPISGHNTLYWYLQNLGQGPELLIRYENEEAVDDSQLPKDRFSAERLKGVDSTLKIQPAELGDSAVYLCASSSQRERLYEQYFGPGTRLTVT.

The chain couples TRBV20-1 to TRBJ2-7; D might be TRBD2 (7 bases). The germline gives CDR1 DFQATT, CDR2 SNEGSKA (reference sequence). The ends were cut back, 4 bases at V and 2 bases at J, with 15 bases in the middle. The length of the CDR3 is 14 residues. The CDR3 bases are TGCAGTGCTACCAAGGGGGGAGGGCCCTACGAGCAGTACTTC. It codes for CSATKGGGPYEQYF.

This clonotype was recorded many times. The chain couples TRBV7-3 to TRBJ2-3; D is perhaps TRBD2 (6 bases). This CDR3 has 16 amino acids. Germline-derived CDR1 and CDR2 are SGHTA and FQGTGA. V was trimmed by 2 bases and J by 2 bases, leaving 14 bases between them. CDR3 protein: CASSLDGRLITDTQYF. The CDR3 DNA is TGTGCCAGCAGCTTAGACGGGAGACTAATCACAGATACGCAGTATTTT.

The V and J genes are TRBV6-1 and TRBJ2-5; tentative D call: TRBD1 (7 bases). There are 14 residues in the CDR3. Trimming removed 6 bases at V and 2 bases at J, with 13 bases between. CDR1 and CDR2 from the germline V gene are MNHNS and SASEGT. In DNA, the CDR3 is TGTGCCAGCAGCCGCGGGGACAGTCAAGAGACCCAGTACTTC. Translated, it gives CASSRGDSQETQYF.

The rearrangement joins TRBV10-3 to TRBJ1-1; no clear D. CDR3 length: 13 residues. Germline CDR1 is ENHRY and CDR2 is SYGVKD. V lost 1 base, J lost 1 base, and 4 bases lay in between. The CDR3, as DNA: TGTGCCATCAGTGAGTGGGGGAACACTGAAGCTTTCTTT. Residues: CAISEWGNTEAFF.

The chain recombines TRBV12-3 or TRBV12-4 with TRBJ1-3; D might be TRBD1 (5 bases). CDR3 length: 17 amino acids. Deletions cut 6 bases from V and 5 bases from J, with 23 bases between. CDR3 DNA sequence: TGTGCCAGCAGCCGGTTGACATCTCCGAGGGGAAGAAACACCATATATTTT. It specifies CASSRLTSPRGRNTIYF.

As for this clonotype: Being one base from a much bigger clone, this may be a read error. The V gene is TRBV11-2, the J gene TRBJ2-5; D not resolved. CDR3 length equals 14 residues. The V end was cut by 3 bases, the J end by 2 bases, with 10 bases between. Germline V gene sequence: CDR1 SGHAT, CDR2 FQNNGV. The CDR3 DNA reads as TGTGCCAGCAGCTTTTGGGCCCAACAAGAGACCCAGTACTTC. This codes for CASSFWAQQETQYF. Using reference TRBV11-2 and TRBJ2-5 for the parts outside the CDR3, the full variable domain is EAGVAQSPRYKIIEKRQSVAFWCNPISGHATLYWYQQILGQGPKLLIQFQNNGVVDDSQLPKDRFSAERLKGVDSTLKIQPAKLEDSAVYLCASSFWAQQETQYFGPGTRLLVL.

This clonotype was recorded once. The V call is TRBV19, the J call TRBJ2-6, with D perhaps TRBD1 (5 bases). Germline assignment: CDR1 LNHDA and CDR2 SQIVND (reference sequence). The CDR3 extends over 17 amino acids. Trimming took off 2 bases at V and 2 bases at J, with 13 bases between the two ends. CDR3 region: CASSIQQEKAGANVLTF. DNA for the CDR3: TGTGCCAGTAGTATACAACAGGAGAAGGCTGGGGCCAACGTCCTGACTTTC.

The CDR3 spells CASSRGQGGEKLFF. The CDR3 nucleotides read TGTGCCAGCAGCCGGGGACAGGGTGGTGAAAAACTGTTTTTT. The rearrangement uses TRBV11-2 and TRBJ1-4; TRBD1 agrees at 9 bases. Germline V gives CDR1 SGHAT, CDR2 FQNNGV. The V segment lost 5 bases and the J segment 7 bases; nucleotides outside the gene matches: 5. The CDR3 totals 14 residues.

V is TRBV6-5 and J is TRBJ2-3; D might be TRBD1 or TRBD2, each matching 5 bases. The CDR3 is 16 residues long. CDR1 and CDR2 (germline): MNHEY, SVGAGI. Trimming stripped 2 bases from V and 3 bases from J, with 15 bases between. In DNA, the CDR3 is TGTGCCAGCAGTTACGGGGGAGTAACGTTTACAGATACGCAGTATTTT. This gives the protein CASSYGGVTFTDTQYF.

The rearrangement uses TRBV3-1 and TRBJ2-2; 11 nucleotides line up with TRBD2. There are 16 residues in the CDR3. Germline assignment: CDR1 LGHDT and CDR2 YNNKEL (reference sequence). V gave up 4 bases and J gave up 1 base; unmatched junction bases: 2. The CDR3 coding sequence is TGTGCCAGCAGCCCCGGGACTAGCGGGAACACCGGGGAGCTGTTTTTT. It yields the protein CASSPGTSGNTGELFF.

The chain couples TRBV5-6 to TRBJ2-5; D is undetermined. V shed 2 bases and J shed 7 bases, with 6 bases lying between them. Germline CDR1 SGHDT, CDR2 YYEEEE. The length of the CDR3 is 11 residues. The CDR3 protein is CASSFSGTQYF. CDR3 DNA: TGTGCCAGCAGCTTCTCGGGGACCCAGTACTTC.

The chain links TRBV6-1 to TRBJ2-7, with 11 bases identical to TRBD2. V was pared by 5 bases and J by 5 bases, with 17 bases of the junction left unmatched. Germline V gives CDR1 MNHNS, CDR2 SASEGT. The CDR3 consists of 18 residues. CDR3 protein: CASSPDTKLAGESDEQYF. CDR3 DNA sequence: TGTGCCAGCAGTCCGGACACCAAACTAGCGGGAGAGTCGGACGAGCAGTACTTC.

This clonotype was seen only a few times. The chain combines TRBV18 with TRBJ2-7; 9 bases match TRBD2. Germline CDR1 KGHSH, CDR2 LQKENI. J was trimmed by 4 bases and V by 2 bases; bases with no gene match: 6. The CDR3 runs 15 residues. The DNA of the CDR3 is TGTGCCAGCTCACCAATAACTAGCGGGTCGTACGAGCAGTACTTC. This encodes CASSPITSGSYEQYF.

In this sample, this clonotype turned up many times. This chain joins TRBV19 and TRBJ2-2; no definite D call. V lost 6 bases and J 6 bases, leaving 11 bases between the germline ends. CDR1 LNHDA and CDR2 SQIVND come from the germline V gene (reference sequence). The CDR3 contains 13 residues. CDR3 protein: CASSPIAPGELFF. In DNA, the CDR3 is TGTGCCAGTAGCCCCATAGCCCCCGGGGAGCTGTTTTTT. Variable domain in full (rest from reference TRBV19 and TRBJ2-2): DGGITQSPKYLFRKEGQNVTLSCEQNLNHDAMYWYRQDPGQGLRLIYYSQIVNDFQKGDIAEGYSVSREKKESFPLTVTSAQKNPTAFYLCASSPIAPGELFFGEGSRLTVL.

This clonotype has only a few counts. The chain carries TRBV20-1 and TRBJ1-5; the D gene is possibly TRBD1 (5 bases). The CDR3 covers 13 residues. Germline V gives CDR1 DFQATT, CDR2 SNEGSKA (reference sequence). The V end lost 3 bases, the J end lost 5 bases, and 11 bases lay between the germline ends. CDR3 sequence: CSASGGVDQPQHF. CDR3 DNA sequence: TGCAGTGCTAGCGGGGGGGTCGATCAGCCCCAGCATTTT.

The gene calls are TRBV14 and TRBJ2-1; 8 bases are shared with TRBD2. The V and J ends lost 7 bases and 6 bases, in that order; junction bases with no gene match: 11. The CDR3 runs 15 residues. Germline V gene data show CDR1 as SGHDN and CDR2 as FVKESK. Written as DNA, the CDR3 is TGTGCCAGCACCCCTCAACTAGCGGACCTCAATGAGCAGTTCTTC. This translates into CASTPQLADLNEQFF.

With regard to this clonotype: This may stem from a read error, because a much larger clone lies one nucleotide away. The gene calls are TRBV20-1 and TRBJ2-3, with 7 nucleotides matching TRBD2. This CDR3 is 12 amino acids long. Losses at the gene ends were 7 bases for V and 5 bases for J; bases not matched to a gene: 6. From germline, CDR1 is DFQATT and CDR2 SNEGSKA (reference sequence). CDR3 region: CSVAGARDTQYF. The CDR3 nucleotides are TGCAGTGTGGCGGGAGCGAGAGATACGCAGTATTTT.

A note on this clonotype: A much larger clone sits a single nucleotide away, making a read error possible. The CDR3 DNA sequence: TGTGCCAGCAGTGTGGGCAGTAACTATGGCTACACCTTC. Its protein is CASSVGSNYGYTF. V usage is TRBV12-3 or TRBV12-4 and J usage is TRBJ1-2; D gene unclear. This CDR3 comprises 13 residues. V was cut by 5 bases and J by 1 base, with 8 bases left in between.

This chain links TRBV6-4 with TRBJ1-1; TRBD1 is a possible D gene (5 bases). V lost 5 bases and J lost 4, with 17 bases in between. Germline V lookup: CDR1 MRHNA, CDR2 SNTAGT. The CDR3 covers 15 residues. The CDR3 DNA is TGTGCCAGCAGTATCCGGGGCAGCCCTAGCACTGAAGCTTTCTTT. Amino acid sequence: CASSIRGSPSTEAFF.

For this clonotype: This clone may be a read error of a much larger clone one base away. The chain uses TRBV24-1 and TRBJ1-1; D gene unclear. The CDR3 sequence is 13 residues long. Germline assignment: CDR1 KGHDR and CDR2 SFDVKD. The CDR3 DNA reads TGTGCCGCCAGGTCTGGGATGAACACTGAAGCTTTCTTT. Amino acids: CAARSGMNTEAFF.